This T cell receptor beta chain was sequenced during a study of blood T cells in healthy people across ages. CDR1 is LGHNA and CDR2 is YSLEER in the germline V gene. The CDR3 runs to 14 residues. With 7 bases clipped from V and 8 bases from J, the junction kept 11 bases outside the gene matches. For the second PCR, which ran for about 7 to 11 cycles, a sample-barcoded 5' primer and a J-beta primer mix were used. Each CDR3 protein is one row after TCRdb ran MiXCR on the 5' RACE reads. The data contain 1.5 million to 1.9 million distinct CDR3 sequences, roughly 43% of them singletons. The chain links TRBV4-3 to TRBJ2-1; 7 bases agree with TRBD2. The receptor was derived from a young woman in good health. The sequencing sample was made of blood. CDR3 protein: CASTDLLASDEQFF. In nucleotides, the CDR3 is TGCGCCAGCACCGATTTACTAGCGTCAGATGAGCAGTTCTTC.